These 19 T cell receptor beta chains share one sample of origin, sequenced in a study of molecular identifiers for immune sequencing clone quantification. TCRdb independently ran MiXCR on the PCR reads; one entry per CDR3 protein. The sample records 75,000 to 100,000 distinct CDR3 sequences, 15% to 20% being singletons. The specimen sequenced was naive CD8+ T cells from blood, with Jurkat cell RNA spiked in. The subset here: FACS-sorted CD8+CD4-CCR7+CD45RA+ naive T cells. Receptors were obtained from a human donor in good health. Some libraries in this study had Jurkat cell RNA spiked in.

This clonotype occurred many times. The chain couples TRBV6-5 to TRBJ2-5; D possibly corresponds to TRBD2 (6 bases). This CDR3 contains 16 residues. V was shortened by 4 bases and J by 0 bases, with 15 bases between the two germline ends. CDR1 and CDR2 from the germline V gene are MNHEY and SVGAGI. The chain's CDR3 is CASSSTGTSYQETQYF. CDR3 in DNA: TGTGCCAGCAGTTCCACCGGGACTTCGTACCAAGAGACCCAGTACTTC.

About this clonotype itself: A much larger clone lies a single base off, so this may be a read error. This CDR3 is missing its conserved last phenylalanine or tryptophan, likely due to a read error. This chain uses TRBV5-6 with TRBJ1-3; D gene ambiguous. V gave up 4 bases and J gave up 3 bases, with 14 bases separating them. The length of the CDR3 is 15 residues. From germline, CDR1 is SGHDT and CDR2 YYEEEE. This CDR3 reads CASSPGSGVGNTIYS. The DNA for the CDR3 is TGTGCCAGCAGCCCAGGTTCCGGGGTTGGAAACACCATATATTCT.

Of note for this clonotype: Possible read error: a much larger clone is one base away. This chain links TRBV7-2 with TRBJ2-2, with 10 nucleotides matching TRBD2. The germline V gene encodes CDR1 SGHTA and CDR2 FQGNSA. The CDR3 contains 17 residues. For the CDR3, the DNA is TGTGCCAGCAGCTTACTTCTAGCGGGGGCCGACACCGGGGAGCTGGTTTTT. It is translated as CASSLLLAGADTGELVF.

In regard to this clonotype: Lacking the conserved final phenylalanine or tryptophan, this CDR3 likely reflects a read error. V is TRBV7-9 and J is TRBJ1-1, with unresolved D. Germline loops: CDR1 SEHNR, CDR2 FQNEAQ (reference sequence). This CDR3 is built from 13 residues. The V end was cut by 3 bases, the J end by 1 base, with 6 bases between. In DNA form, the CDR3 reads TGTGCCAGCAGCTTCGGGAAGAACACTGAAGCTTTCCTT. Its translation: CASSFGKNTEAFL.

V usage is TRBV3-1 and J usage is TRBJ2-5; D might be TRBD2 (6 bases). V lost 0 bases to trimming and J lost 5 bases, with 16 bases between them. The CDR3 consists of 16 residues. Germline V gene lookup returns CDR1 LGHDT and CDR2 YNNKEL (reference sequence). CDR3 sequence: CASSQEGTSSAETQYF. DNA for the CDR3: TGTGCCAGCAGCCAAGAGGGAACTAGCTCCGCGGAGACCCAGTACTTC.

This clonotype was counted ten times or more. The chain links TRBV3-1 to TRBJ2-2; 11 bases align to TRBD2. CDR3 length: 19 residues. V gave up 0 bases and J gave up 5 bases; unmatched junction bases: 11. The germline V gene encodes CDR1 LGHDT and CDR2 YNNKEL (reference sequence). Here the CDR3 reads CASSQDQGRLAGQTGELFF. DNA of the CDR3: TGTGCCAGCAGCCAAGATCAAGGAAGACTAGCGGGACAAACCGGGGAGCTGTTTTTT.

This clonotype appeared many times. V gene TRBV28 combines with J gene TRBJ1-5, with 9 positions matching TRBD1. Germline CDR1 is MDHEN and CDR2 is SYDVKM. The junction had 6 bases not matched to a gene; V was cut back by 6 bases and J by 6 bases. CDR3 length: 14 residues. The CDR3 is CASSQGQGGQPQHF. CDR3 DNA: TGTGCCAGCAGCCAGGGACAGGGAGGTCAGCCCCAGCATTTT.

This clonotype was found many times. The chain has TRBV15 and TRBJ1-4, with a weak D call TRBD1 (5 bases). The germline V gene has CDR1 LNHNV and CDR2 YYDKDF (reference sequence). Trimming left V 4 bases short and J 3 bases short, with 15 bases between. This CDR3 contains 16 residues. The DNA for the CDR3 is TGTGCCACCAGCATCGGACACAGAGCGCCTAATGAAAAACTGTTTTTT. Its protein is CATSIGHRAPNEKLFF.

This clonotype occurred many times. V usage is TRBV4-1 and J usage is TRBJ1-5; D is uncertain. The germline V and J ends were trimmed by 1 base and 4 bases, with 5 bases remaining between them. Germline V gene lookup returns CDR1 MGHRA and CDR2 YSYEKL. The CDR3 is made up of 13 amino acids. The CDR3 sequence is CASSQVENQPQHF. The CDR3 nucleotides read TGCGCCAGCAGCCAAGTGGAGAATCAGCCCCAGCATTTT.

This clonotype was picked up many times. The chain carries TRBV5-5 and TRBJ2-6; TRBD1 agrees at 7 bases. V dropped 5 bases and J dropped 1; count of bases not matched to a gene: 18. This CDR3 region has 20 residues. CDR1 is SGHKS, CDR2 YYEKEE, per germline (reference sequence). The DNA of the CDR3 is TGTGCCAGCAGGACTCCGGGACAGAGTTCGGTTCTTTCTGGGGCCAACGTCCTGACTTTC. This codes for CASRTPGQSSVLSGANVLTF.

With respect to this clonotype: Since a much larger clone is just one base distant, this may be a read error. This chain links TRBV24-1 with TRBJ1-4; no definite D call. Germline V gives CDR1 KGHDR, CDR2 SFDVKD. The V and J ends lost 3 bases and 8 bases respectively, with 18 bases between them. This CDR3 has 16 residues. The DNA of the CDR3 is TGTGCCACCAGTGATCCCGCGGGCCTACGGAGGGAAAAACTGTTTTTT. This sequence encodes CATSDPAGLRREKLFF.

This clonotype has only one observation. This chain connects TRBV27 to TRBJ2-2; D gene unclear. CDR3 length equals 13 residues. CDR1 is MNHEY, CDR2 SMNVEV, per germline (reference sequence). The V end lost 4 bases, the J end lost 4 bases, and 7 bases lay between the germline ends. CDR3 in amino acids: CASSWSSTGELFF. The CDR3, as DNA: TGTGCCAGCAGTTGGTCATCCACCGGGGAGCTGTTTTTT.

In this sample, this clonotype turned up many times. The chain's CDR3 is CASSLREEETQYF. The CDR3 nucleotides read TGTGCCAGCAGCTTGAGAGAAGAAGAGACCCAGTACTTC. The V and J genes are TRBV5-6 and TRBJ2-5; D not resolved. The germline gives CDR1 SGHDT, CDR2 YYEEEE. Trimming took off 1 base at V and 3 bases at J, with 7 bases between the two ends. This CDR3 contains 13 residues. Using reference TRBV5-6 and TRBJ2-5 for the parts outside the CDR3, the full variable domain is DAGVTQSPTHLIKTRGQQVTLRCSPKSGHDTVSWYQQALGQGPQFIFQYYEEEERQRGNFPDRFSGHQFPNYSSELNVNALLLGDSALYLCASSLREEETQYFGPGTRLLVL.

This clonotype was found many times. CDR3: CAWSLTSSNQPQHF. The CDR3 DNA reads TGTGCCTGGAGTTTGACATCAAGCAATCAGCCCCAGCATTTT. V and J are TRBV30 and TRBJ1-5; D is undetermined. The CDR3 contains 14 residues. Germline lookup yields CDR1 GTSNPN and CDR2 SVGIG (reference sequence). V lost 2 bases and J 1 base, leaving 9 bases between the germline ends.

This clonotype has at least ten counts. The CDR3 loop is CASSSPTSGGPDTQYF. The CDR3 nucleotides are TGTGCCAGCAGCTCGCCAACTAGCGGGGGGCCAGATACGCAGTATTTT. The V gene is TRBV11-2, the J gene TRBJ2-3; 12 bases are shared with TRBD2. The CDR3 spans 16 residues. V lost 4 bases and J lost 4; bases outside the gene matches: 6. CDR1 and CDR2 from the germline V gene are SGHAT and FQNNGV.

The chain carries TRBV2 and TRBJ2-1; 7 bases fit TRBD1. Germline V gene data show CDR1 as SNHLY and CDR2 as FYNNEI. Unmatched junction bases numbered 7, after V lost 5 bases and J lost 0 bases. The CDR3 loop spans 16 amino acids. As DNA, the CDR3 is TGTGCCAGCAGTCCCTCGACAGGGAGCTCCTACAATGAGCAGTTCTTC. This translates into CASSPSTGSSYNEQFF. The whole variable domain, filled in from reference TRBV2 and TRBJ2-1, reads EPEVTQTPSHQVTQMGQEVILRCVPISNHLYFYWYRQILGQKVEFLVSFYNNEISEKSEIFDDQFSVERPDGSNFTLKIRSTKLEDSAMYFCASSPSTGSSYNEQFFGPGTRLTVL.

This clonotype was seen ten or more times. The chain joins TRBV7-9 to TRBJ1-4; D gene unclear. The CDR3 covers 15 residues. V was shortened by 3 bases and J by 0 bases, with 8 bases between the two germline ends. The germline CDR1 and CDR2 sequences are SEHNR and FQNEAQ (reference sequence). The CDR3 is CASSFQGTTNEKLFF. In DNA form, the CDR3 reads TGTGCCAGCAGCTTTCAAGGGACAACTAATGAAAAACTGTTTTTT.

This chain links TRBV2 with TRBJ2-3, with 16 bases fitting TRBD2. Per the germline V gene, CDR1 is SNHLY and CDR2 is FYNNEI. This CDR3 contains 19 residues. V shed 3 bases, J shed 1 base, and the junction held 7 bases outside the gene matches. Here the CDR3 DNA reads TGTGCCAGCAGTGATAGTATGGGGACTAGCGGGGGGGGCACAGATACGCAGTATTTT. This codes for CASSDSMGTSGGGTDTQYF.

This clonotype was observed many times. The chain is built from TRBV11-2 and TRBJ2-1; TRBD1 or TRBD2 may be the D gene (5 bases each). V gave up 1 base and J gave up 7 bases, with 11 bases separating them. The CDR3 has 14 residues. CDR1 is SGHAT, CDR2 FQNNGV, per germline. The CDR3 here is CASSLGGGINEQFF. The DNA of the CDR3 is TGTGCCAGCAGCTTAGGTGGGGGTATAAATGAGCAGTTCTTC.